This record concerns one T cell receptor (beta chain) sequence. What antigen it recognizes has not been identified. The sample holds no much larger clone one base away, and base qualities are not on file. The data were obtained in a study of cytomegalovirus exposure and HLA in healthy donors (TCRdb year 2017). Context from the whole study: An earlier analysis of some 600 of the donors reported approximately 280 Gb of sequence data and 117 million unique TCR beta sequences obtained from around 190 million T cells. In addition to the first cohort of 500 to 850 subjects, a separate validation cohort of approximately 120 different subjects was used. A later analysis re-analyzed previously published TCR beta repertoires from 666 donors and added high-resolution HLA genotyping to study TCR occurrence patterns. Rather than using new phenotypic data, the later analysis identified candidate immune exposures from TCR beta sequences and from how often those sequences occurred across donors. A later genetic analysis took genome-wide SNP genotypes for about three fifths of the 666 donors and used that subset as a discovery cohort. Among 300 to 500 genotyped donors of the cohort, an average of roughly 230,000 unique TCR beta nucleotide sequences was sequenced per donor, of which roughly 17% were non-productive. The study combined high-throughput TCR immunosequencing, statistical association of individual TCRs with disease status, and machine learning to predict cytomegalovirus infection status. The number of donors typed differed by locus, with roughly 629-640 for A, B, C, DRB1 and DQB1, 522 for DQA1, 600 to 610 for DPA1, and some 440 for DPB1. The genetic ancestry cluster associated with self-reported Caucasian donors included roughly 84% of the roughly 410 genotyped donors. Both class I and class II loci were covered by HLA typing, at four-digit resolution. The T cell repertoires of 670 or so subjects were profiled by immunosequencing and related to cytomegalovirus serostatus. An earlier analysis of roughly 580 of the donors used high-throughput TCR beta sequencing to judge whether each TCR beta V gene segment behaved as functional or pseudogenic. Every repertoire in the discovery cohort had been generated on one and the same sequencing platform. About 310 gigabases of sequencing data and tens of millions of unique TCR sequences were included in an early release covering roughly 700 HLA-typed donors. Roughly 5 DR-DQ haplotypes were handled as single units for association and clustering, since linkage in the cohort was strong. Alongside the repertoire data, information on donor age, sex, ethnicity and CMV serostatus was compiled. The study was designed to test whether signatures of past pathogen exposure could be identified by cataloging public T cell receptors.

Receptor amplification or capture employed the immunoSEQ multiplex PCR assay. A mixture of 60 forward primers for TCR Vbeta segments and 13 reverse primers for TCR Jbeta segments was used in the multiplex PCR. Amplification of the CDR3 region of rearranged TCR beta genes was performed with a multiplex PCR assay on genomic DNA. The Illumina HiSeq System was used to sequence the amplified TCR beta libraries as 87-base-pair reads. Concerning the study's data processing: A later analysis tallied around 87 million unique TCR beta chains across the 666 repertoires, and 10 million to 11 million of those chains were shared by two or more donors. Raw reads were error-corrected and collapsed into unique sequences with a nearest-neighbor algorithm that merged closely related sequences to remove PCR and sequencing errors. CDR3 sequences were aligned to IMGT reference sequences to assign V, D and J gene segments. Each retained sequence needed at least a six-nucleotide match to both a V gene segment and a J gene segment. A rearrangement counted as productive if the CDR3 had no stop codons and remained in frame with V and J, and every other rearrangement counted as non-productive. CDR3 was defined according to IMGT convention as the region running from the second conserved V-encoded cysteine to the conserved J-encoded phenylalanine. The earlier analysis of roughly 590 of the donors excluded any sequence lacking an unambiguous match to a single V gene segment. An earlier analysis of almost 600 of the donors classified V segments as functional when productive rearrangements were above 56.7% and as segregating when the standard deviation between donors was above 5%. A statistical classification framework was developed to diagnose cytomegalovirus status using the catalog of TCR beta chain sequences. A later analysis assigned V and J genes by comparing TCR nucleotide sequences with IMGT/GENE-DB human TR gene sequences. A later analysis assigned CDR3 sequences and most-parsimonious VDJ recombination scenarios with the TCRdist pipeline. In a later analysis, each TCR beta chain was defined by its CDR3 amino acid sequence together with its V-gene family, and reads without a unique V-gene family were excluded. As a way to deal with suspected cross-contamination and a sequencing artifact, a later analysis dropped over 550 nucleotide sequences that were highly shared and had low generation probability. In a later analysis, a clonal expansion index was calculated for each public chain from normalized within-repertoire ranks of inferred template counts. In a later analysis, generation probabilities were computed using a VDJ recombination model fitted to out-of-frame rearrangements, and the results were checked against IGoR. A later analysis scored TCR-TCR, TCR-HLA and TCR-CMV co-occurrence with hypergeometric tests, applying a repertoire-size bias correction to TCR pairs. False discovery rates were estimated in a later analysis by permuting HLA or CMV assignments 20 times. A later analysis grouped co-occurring TCRs with DBSCAN, adding TCRdist sequence similarity when clustering within HLA-allele-positive subsets. Repertoires with fewer than 30,000 or more than 120,000 public chains, plus five repertoires with anomalous nucleotide sharing, were excluded from co-occurrence clustering. In TCRdb, the immuneACCESS table is reduced to in-frame sequences with V and J assigned. These tables do not hold every clone; where another copy was compared, an unresolved V gene accounts for under half, and the others remain unexplained. D and trimming were read from the DNA, whereas the V and J calls and clone size are those reported in that table. The sample table holds 200,000 to 300,000 clones, of which about 81% were seen once. The ten most abundant clones make up 8% of the sample.

On the study overall, not on this receptor specifically: A further reported finding was that TCR beta sequences accurately predicted the HLA-A and HLA-B alleles for most subjects in the first cohort. A later analysis found that most CMV-associated TCR beta chains appeared HLA-restricted, with HLA associations seemingly driven largely by CMV exposure. The earlier analysis of nearly 600 of the donors excluded fewer than 20 rarely observed V segments, including chromosome 9 orphons, because counts were too low. While some public TCRs were present in many individuals, most TCR sequences turned up only very rarely across donors. The classifier was reported to diagnose cytomegalovirus status with high specificity and sensitivity in both the original and validation cohorts. In a later genetic analysis, fewer N-insertions in productive TCRs were reported among donors in an Asian-associated ancestry cluster than the approximately 670-donor mean. A later analysis found that TCR association rates varied across HLA loci, with DRB1 alleles showing the most associated TCRs and HLA-C alleles the fewest. In a later analysis, several top co-occurrence clusters were reported to appear linked to parvovirus B19, influenza, CMV and Epstein-Barr virus. The cohort was sequenced for TCR beta chains only, and without alpha or paired-chain data the features that could be detected were limited. CMV serostatus was the only immune exposure information available for the cohort. In a later genetic analysis, a missense DCLRE1C variant was associated with V-gene and J-gene trimming of TCR beta chains, and the association was replicated in an independent cohort. In the study, some 180 TCR beta chains were listed as associated with cytomegalovirus. A cluster of highly shared sequence variants was judged likely to represent a technical artifact of the sequencing pipeline. In vitro tests confirmed that three of the cytomegalovirus-associated TCR beta chains recognize cytomegalovirus antigens. According to the authors, the approach could potentially be generalized to other disease states and immunological phenotypes. Broadly in line with IMGT annotations, most TCR beta V segments showed up in productive rearrangements about 87% or about 30% of the time in an earlier analysis of around 600 of the donors. A later analysis associated 17,000 or so TCR beta sequences with specific HLA alleles at a false discovery rate of 0.05. Strong co-occurrence of HLA alleles, especially DR and DQ, made assigning TCR associations to individual alleles difficult. Compared with equally common non-associated chains, HLA-associated TCR beta chains in a later analysis were more clonally expanded and had lower generation probabilities. Roughly uniform sequencing depth across donors was assumed in presence/absence analyses, although this assumption may not hold. Because HLA typing was missing for some donors at each locus, association tests included only the typed subset. Linkage disequilibrium might explain the correlated functional status among segregating V segments, but an unknown experimental factor could not be excluded.

In total, approximately 610 healthy bone marrow donors made up the cohort. Cohort members were all nominally healthy when sampled, although unrecorded immune exposures were likely present. The donor tested CMV seropositive, placing the donor among the 289 seropositive members of the cohort. Every donor gave a peripheral blood sample, and the peripheral blood mononuclear cells from that sample were used for TCR beta sequencing. The Qiagen DNeasy Blood Extraction Kit was used to extract genomic DNA from the blood cell samples. Sequenced sample: PBMCs. This TCR came from an older woman in good health and CMV-seropositive.

The CDR3 region: CASSFINSLALASYEQYF. The DNA sequence reads TGTGCCAGCAGCTTTATTAACTCACTAGCGCTAGCCTCCTACGAGCAGTACTTC. The chain is made from TRBV7-2 and TRBJ2-7; TRBD2 lines up with 7 middle nucleotides. Per the germline V gene, SGHTA is the CDR1 and FQGNSA is the CDR2. The junction shows trimming of 3 bases on V and 0 bases on J, and the gene matches do not reach 14 bases of it. The CDR3 holds 18 amino acids from the cysteine to the phenylalanine. The only DNA kept is the CDR3, 54 bases in frame from the first base.